The 22 T cell receptor beta chains below come from one sample, sequenced in a study of blood T cells in healthy people across ages. With a J-beta primer mix and a sample-barcoded 5' primer, a second PCR ran 7 to 11 cycles. One entry per CDR3 protein, called by TCRdb with MiXCR from the 5' RACE reads. The sample carries some 1.8 million distinct CDR3 sequences, approximately 39% recorded once. Material for sequencing was blood. The source is a human donor in good health.

This chain uses TRBV18 with TRBJ1-5, with D perhaps TRBD1 (5 bases). The CDR3 is made up of 14 amino acids. Between the trimmed V and J ends, which lost 6 bases and 0 bases, there was a span of 9 bases. From germline, CDR1 is KGHSH and CDR2 LQKENI. The CDR3 reads CASSWGCSNQPQHF. Here the CDR3 DNA reads TGTGCCAGCTCTTGGGGGTGTAGCAATCAGCCCCAGCATTTT.

The chain carries TRBV3-1 and TRBJ2-4; 8 bases agree with TRBD1. The end of the DNA is better explained by TRBJ2-7, so the J call may be wrong. The CDR3 consists of 16 residues. Germline V gene data show CDR1 as LGHDT and CDR2 as YNNKEL (reference sequence). Here the CDR3 reads CASSLTITGGAYEQYF. DNA of the CDR3: TGTGCCAGCAGCCTAACGATCACAGGGGGAGCCTACGAGCAGTACTTC.

There are a few counts of this clonotype. This rearrangement joins TRBV5-5 to TRBJ2-4; D gene unclear. TRBJ2-7 explains the end of the DNA better; the J call may be wrong. Germline V gene data show CDR1 as SGHKS and CDR2 as YYEKEE (reference sequence). CDR3 size: 15 residues. The CDR3: CASSPRTAAGYEQYF. In nucleotides, the CDR3 is TGTGCCAGCAGCCCTCGGACGGCCGCTGGGTACGAGCAGTACTTC.

As concerns this clonotype: A much larger clonotype is one base distant, so this may be a read error. The gene calls are TRBV4-2 and TRBJ1-1; TRBD1 matches 7 bases. The CDR3 contains 13 residues. Germline CDR1 reads LGHNA; CDR2 reads YNFKEQ. The DNA for the CDR3 is TGTGCCAGCAGCGACCAGGGGGGCACTGAAGCTTGCTTT. Its translation: CASSDQGGTEACF.

This clonotype appeared many times. The genes are TRBV5-1 and TRBJ2-4; TRBD2 aligns across 9 bases. Losses at the gene ends were 0 bases for V and 14 bases for J; bases not matched to a gene: 9. This CDR3 has 14 residues. Germline V lookup: CDR1 SGHRS, CDR2 YFSETQ. The CDR3 nucleotides read TGCGCCAGCAGCTTGGATAGCGGGGGCCTCAGGGAGTACTTC. This translates into CASSLDSGGLREYF.

This clonotype was seen a few times. The V call is TRBV7-2, the J call TRBJ1-2; possibly TRBD1 for D (6 bases). The CDR3 is 12 residues long. The V gene lost 1 base and the J gene lost 11 bases, with 11 bases spanning the gap. Germline V CDR1 and CDR2: SGHTA, FQGNSA. The CDR3 loop is CASSLDGGRYTF. The CDR3 bases are TGTGCCAGCAGCTTAGACGGGGGCAGGTACACCTTC.

V and J are TRBV7-9 and TRBJ1-4; a weak D match, TRBD1 (6 bases). CDR1 is SEHNR, CDR2 FQNEAQ, per germline (reference sequence). V was pared by 4 bases and J by 10 bases, with 19 bases between. The length of the CDR3 is 15 residues. The CDR3 here is CASSSVRGPEGKLFF. The CDR3 nucleotides are TGTGCCAGCAGCTCGGTCAGGGGCCCGGAGGGAAAACTGTTTTTT.

V is TRBV7-9 and J is TRBJ2-1, with 11 bases matching TRBD1. Germline V CDR1 and CDR2: SEHNR, FQNEAQ (reference sequence). The CDR3 has 15 amino acids. With 4 bases clipped from V and 8 bases from J, the junction kept 7 bases outside the gene matches. As DNA, the CDR3 is TGTGCCAGCAGCTCGGACAGGGGGCGATGGTATGAGCAGTTCTTC. Amino acids: CASSSDRGRWYEQFF.

The rearrangement links TRBV29-1 to TRBJ1-3; D perhaps matches TRBD1 (5 bases). This CDR3 spans 14 amino acids. Trimming stripped 4 bases from V and 3 bases from J, with 13 bases between. CDR1 and CDR2 from the germline V gene are SQVTM and ANQGSEA. CDR3 sequence reads: CSVGGDLFGNTIYF. The DNA for the CDR3 is TGCAGCGTTGGGGGGGACCTTTTTGGAAACACCATATATTTT.

This clonotype was detected a few times. One junction end does not reproduce the germline sequence, and a read error may be involved. Here the CDR3 reads CTSSVFSDGNTEAFF. Written as DNA, the CDR3 is TGTACCAGCAGTGTATTTTCCGACGGTAACACTGAAGCTTTCTTT. The chain employs TRBV6-1 and TRBJ1-1; D gene ambiguous. The CDR3 is 15 residues long. Germline assignment: CDR1 MNHNS and CDR2 SASEGT.

This clonotype was seen more than once but under ten times. The chain's CDR3 is CASRSTDGLYGYTF. As DNA, the CDR3 is TGCGCCAGCAGATCGACTGACGGACTCTATGGCTACACCTTC. This rearrangement joins TRBV5-1 to TRBJ1-2; D is undetermined. This CDR3 contains 14 residues. CDR1 is SGHRS and CDR2 is YFSETQ in the germline V gene. The V end was cut by 5 bases, the J end by 4 bases, with 15 bases between.

CDR3 in amino acids: CASSFGEYGQPQHF. CDR3 in DNA: TGTGCCAGCAGTTTTGGGGAATATGGCCAGCCCCAGCATTTT. This chain connects TRBV27 to TRBJ1-5, with D uncertain. The germline gives CDR1 MNHEY, CDR2 SMNVEV (reference sequence). V lost 3 bases and J 7 bases, leaving 13 bases between the germline ends. The CDR3 is made up of 14 amino acids.

This chain links TRBV6-5 with TRBJ1-2; 8 nucleotides line up with TRBD1. CDR1 and CDR2 from the germline V gene are MNHEY and SVGAGI. The CDR3 loop spans 14 amino acids. The trim removed 2 bases at V and 8 bases at J, leaving 7 bases unmatched. CDR3 bases: TGTGCCAGCAGTTACCAGGGGGCCGGTTCCGGCTACACCTTC. This encodes CASSYQGAGSGYTF.

The J gene is TRBJ2-3, the V gene TRBV20-1; the match to TRBD2 covers 7 bases. V was clipped by 4 bases and J by 2 bases; unmatched bases: 6. The CDR3 loop spans 14 amino acids. Germline loops: CDR1 DFQATT, CDR2 SNEGSKA (reference sequence). The CDR3 DNA sequence: TGCAGTGCTAAAAGCGGGGCTCCCACAGATACGCAGTATTTT. Translating it yields CSAKSGAPTDTQYF.

This clonotype was found a few times. The V gene is TRBV12-3 or TRBV12-4, the J gene TRBJ2-7; D is unclear. V was shortened by 5 bases and J by 2 bases, with 13 bases between the two germline ends. The CDR3 is made up of 14 amino acids. DNA of the CDR3: TGTGCCAGCAGTAAGGACGGGCTACCCTACGAGCAGTACTTC. This translates into CASSKDGLPYEQYF.

This clonotype turned up a few times. The chain combines TRBV4-3 with TRBJ2-5; D unresolved. Gene TRBJ2-7 matches the end of the DNA better, so the J call may be wrong. This CDR3 spans 15 amino acids. Germline CDR1 and CDR2: LGHNA and YSLEER. The CDR3, as DNA: TGCGCCAGCAGCCGAGAGTTAGGAGATACCTACGAGCAGTACTTC. This encodes CASSRELGDTYEQYF.

Turning to this clonotype: Germline and junction disagree at one end, which may indicate a read error. The rearrangement joins TRBV4-1 to TRBJ1-2, with D possibly matching TRBD1 (5 bases). The CDR3 is made up of 15 amino acids. Germline V lookup: CDR1 MGHRA, CDR2 YSYEKL. The CDR3 spells CASRPNTGRVYGYIF. As DNA, the CDR3 is TGCGCCAGCAGACCCAATACTGGCAGGGTCTATGGCTACATCTTC.

A few counts support this clonotype. J is TRBJ1-2 and V is TRBV7-9; D is unclear. Germline values: CDR1 SEHNR, CDR2 FQNEAQ (reference sequence). Deletions cut 1 base from V and 4 bases from J, with 19 bases between. This CDR3 region has 17 residues. CDR3 DNA sequence: TGTGCCAGCAGCTTAGACTCCTCCCTGAAGAGATCCTATGGCTACACCTTC. Its protein is CASSLDSSLKRSYGYTF.

The genes are TRBV7-2 and TRBJ2-7; D is possibly TRBD2 (5 bases). The CDR3 runs 14 residues. From germline, CDR1 is SGHTA and CDR2 FQGNSA. V shed 5 bases and J shed 4 bases, with 15 bases lying between them. CDR3 sequence: CASSAGPVEYEQYF. In DNA form, the CDR3 reads TGTGCCAGCAGCGCGGGCCCAGTGGAGTACGAGCAGTACTTC.

This clonotype was recorded a few times. The chain employs TRBV6-5 and TRBJ1-1; D not certain. Trimming shortened V by 2 bases and J by 3 bases, and 7 bases separated the two germline ends. The CDR3 runs to 13 residues. Germline V gene data show CDR1 as MNHEY and CDR2 as SVGAGI. The CDR3 here is CASSYEEYTEAFF. CDR3 sequence (DNA): TGTGCCAGCAGTTACGAGGAGTACACTGAAGCTTTCTTT.

The chain carries TRBV24-1 and TRBJ2-2; D is ambiguous. Germline assignment: CDR1 KGHDR and CDR2 SFDVKD. This CDR3 has 16 residues. With 3 bases removed from V and 1 base from J, the gap between germline ends came to 11 bases. Written as DNA, the CDR3 is TGTGCCACCAGTGATCCCCGAGAACAGAACACCGGGGAGCTGTTTTTT. It specifies CATSDPREQNTGELFF.

This clonotype has only a few counts. The chain links TRBV20-1 to TRBJ1-2; D is ambiguous. Germline-derived CDR1 and CDR2 are DFQATT and SNEGSKA (reference sequence). The length of the CDR3 is 12 residues. Trimming shortened V by 1 base and J by 8 bases, and 11 bases separated the two germline ends. The CDR3 here is CSARAETYGYTF. CDR3 nucleotide sequence: TGCAGTGCTAGAGCAGAAACCTACGGCTACACCTTC.